A single sample gave rise to the 14 T cell receptor beta chains below, sequenced in a study of OX40 agonist ivuxolimab in advanced cancers. Clones were read by immunoSEQ multiplex PCR, and TCRdb kept only the in-frame ones, dropping some. This table has about 94,000 clones, roughly 91% appearing once. The material sequenced was CD4+ or CD8+ T cells sorted from blood, taken in a trial of the OX40 agonist ivuxolimab. These receptors were taken from an adult with an advanced solid tumor such as melanoma, head and neck, liver or kidney cancer.

The V and J genes are TRBV30 and TRBJ1-5, with a possible D match to TRBD1 (6 bases). The CDR3 sequence is 15 residues long. CDR1 and CDR2 (germline): GTSNPN, SVGIG (reference sequence). Between the trimmed V and J ends, which lost 2 bases and 9 bases, there was a span of 20 bases. This CDR3 is CAWSSVGGRVGPQHF. The CDR3 DNA follows: TGTGCCTGGAGTTCGGTGGGGGGGCGAGTGGGGCCCCAGCATTTT.

The chain uses TRBV7-2 and TRBJ1-1; D is unclear. The germline V gene encodes CDR1 SGHTA and CDR2 FQGNSA. V gave up 1 base and J gave up 4 bases, with 10 bases separating them. There are 14 residues in the CDR3. The CDR3: CASSLGQRGTEAFF. The CDR3, as DNA: TGTGCCAGCAGCTTAGGGCAGCGCGGCACTGAAGCTTTCTTT.

This chain connects TRBV11-3 to TRBJ2-1; TRBD1 aligns across 8 bases. Germline trimming cut 5 bases from V and 3 bases from J; bases unmatched to any gene: 6. Germline CDR1 is SGHNT and CDR2 is YENEEA. CDR3 length: 15 amino acids. CDR3 nucleotides: TGTGCCAGCAGCCCTTACAGGGGGAGCTACAATGAGCAGTTCTTC. Translation: CASSPYRGSYNEQFF. Based on the CDR3 plus reference TRBV11-3 and TRBJ2-1, the full variable domain is EAGVVQSPRYKIIEKKQPVAFWCNPISGHNTLYWYLQNLGQGPELLIRYENEEAVDDSQLPKDRFSAERLKGVDSTLKIQPAELGDSAVYLCASSPYRGSYNEQFFGPGTRLTVL.

The rearrangement links TRBV7-9 to TRBJ2-5; 12 nucleotides agree with TRBD2. The CDR3 has 16 residues. CDR1 and CDR2 (germline): SEHNR, FQNEAQ (reference sequence). Trimming cost V 1 base and J 2 bases; bases outside gene matches: 2. CDR3 in DNA: TGTGCCAGCAGCTTAGGAGGGACTAGCGGGCAAGAGACCCAGTACTTC. Its translation: CASSLGGTSGQETQYF.

The V gene is TRBV19, the J gene TRBJ2-7, with 7 bases that match TRBD2. Germline V gene data show CDR1 as LNHDA and CDR2 as SQIVND (reference sequence). This CDR3 region has 17 residues. V was clipped by 0 bases and J by 2 bases; unmatched bases: 10. CDR3 coding DNA: TGTGCCAGTAGTATAGATCTCAGCGGGGTATCAACCTACGAGCAGTACTTC. The encoded protein is CASSIDLSGVSTYEQYF.

This chain joins TRBV7-2 and TRBJ2-1, with a weak D call TRBD2 (5 bases). Trimming removed 1 base from V and 12 bases from J, with 7 bases in between. Germline loops: CDR1 SGHTA, CDR2 FQGNSA. There are 11 residues in the CDR3. The chain's CDR3 is CASSLDEGQFF. DNA for the CDR3: TGTGCCAGCAGCTTAGACGAGGGGCAGTTCTTC.

This clone was found once. This chain joins TRBV7-3 and TRBJ2-2; perhaps TRBD1 as D (5 bases). The CDR3 has 14 amino acids. The germline CDR1 and CDR2 sequences are SGHTA and FQGTGA. The V and J ends lost 2 bases and 7 bases respectively, with 11 bases between them. The CDR3 is CASSLAGSGGELFF. DNA of the CDR3: TGTGCCAGCAGCTTAGCAGGGTCGGGCGGGGAGCTGTTTTTT.

The chain recombines TRBV15 with TRBJ2-6; D not resolved. Germline V CDR1 and CDR2: LNHNV, YYDKDF (reference sequence). The germline V and J ends were trimmed by 1 base and 2 bases, with 6 bases remaining between them. This CDR3 has 15 amino acids. The CDR3 DNA is TGTGCCACCAGCAGAGTTACAGCTGGGGCCAACGTCCTGACTTTC. Translated, it gives CATSRVTAGANVLTF.

The table lists this clone with a few counts. The rearrangement uses TRBV5-1 and TRBJ2-7; D remains ambiguous. The CDR3 runs 14 residues. Trimming removed 1 base from V and 0 bases from J, with 8 bases in between. Germline loops: CDR1 SGHRS, CDR2 YFSETQ. The CDR3: CASSLQESSYEQYF. For the CDR3, the DNA is TGCGCCAGCAGCTTGCAGGAAAGCTCCTACGAGCAGTACTTC.

The chain is built from TRBV6-4 and TRBJ2-1, with 10 bases that match TRBD1. Germline trimming cut 6 bases from V and 12 bases from J; bases unmatched to any gene: 11. Germline CDR1 and CDR2: MRHNA and SNTAGT. This CDR3 region has 14 residues. This CDR3 reads CASSAQGQGSSQFF. In nucleotides, the CDR3 is TGTGCCAGCAGCGCCCAGGGACAGGGGTCCTCGCAGTTCTTC.

The chain has TRBV6-1 and TRBJ2-7; 9 bases are shared with TRBD2. The CDR3 runs 15 residues. The germline gives CDR1 MNHNS, CDR2 SASEGT. V shed 7 bases and J 1 base; nucleotides not matched to a gene: 8. Written as DNA, the CDR3 is TGTGCCAGCACTAGGACTAGCGATTTATCCTACGAGCAGTACTTC. This sequence encodes CASTRTSDLSYEQYF.

The CDR3 loop reads CASRERAPGAGELFF. The CDR3 DNA reads as TGTGCCAGCAGAGAGCGGGCCCCTGGCGCCGGGGAGCTGTTTTTT. The chain recombines TRBV5-4 with TRBJ2-2; D perhaps matches TRBD2 (6 bases). Germline CDR1 and CDR2: SGHNT and YYREEE (reference sequence). Trimming took off 5 bases at V and 6 bases at J, with 17 bases between the two ends. The CDR3 consists of 15 residues.

The chain employs TRBV19 and TRBJ2-3, with 8 bases identical to TRBD2. CDR3 length equals 16 residues. The germline V gene has CDR1 LNHDA and CDR2 SQIVND (reference sequence). V gave up 5 bases and J gave up 0 bases; unmatched junction bases: 7. The CDR3 DNA follows: TGTGCCAGTAGTCGGCGGGGGGCCTCTAGCACAGATACGCAGTATTTT. It codes for CASSRRGASSTDTQYF.

V and J are TRBV5-1 and TRBJ2-1, with TRBD2 matching over 13 bases. V shed 6 bases and J 1 base; nucleotides not matched to a gene: 10. Germline lookup yields CDR1 SGHRS and CDR2 YFSETQ. There are 18 residues in the CDR3. CDR3: CASTEGLAGDLSYNEQFF. The CDR3 DNA is TGCGCCAGCACGGAAGGACTAGCGGGGGATCTTTCCTACAATGAGCAGTTCTTC.